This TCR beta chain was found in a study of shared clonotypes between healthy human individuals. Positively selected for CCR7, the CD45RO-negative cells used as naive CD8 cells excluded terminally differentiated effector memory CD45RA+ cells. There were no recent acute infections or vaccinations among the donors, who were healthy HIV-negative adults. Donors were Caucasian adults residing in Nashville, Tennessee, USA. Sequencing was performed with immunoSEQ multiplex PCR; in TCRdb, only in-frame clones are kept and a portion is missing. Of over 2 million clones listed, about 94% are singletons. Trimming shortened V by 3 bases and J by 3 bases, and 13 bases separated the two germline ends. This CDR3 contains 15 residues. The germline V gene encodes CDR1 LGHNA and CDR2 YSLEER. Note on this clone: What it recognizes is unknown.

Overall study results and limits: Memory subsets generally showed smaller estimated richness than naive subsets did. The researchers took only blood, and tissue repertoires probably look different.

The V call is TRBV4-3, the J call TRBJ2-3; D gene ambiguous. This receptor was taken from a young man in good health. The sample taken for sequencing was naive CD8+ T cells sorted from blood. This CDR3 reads CASSHRPGGTDTQYF. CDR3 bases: TGCGCCAGCAGCCACAGACCGGGTGGTACAGATACGCAGTATTTT.